A few counts support the clone carrying this TCR beta chain. These data are taken from a study of blood T cell repertoires in COVID-19. Sequencing used immunoSEQ multiplex PCR; TCRdb keeps in-frame clones, though not all of them. This sample has about 470,000 clones, with approximately 90% found just once. The CDR3 is made up of 16 amino acids. V lost 3 bases and J lost 6; bases outside the gene matches: 5. Per the germline V gene, CDR1 is ENHRY and CDR2 is SYGVKD. This sequence originates from a young woman who had recovered from COVID-19. Sequenced sample: PBMCs or T cells enriched from blood (not recorded which). This chain connects TRBV10-3 to TRBJ1-6, with 10 bases matching TRBD1. The CDR3 DNA follows: TGTGCCATCAGTGACCAGGGACAGGGGAGTAATTCACCCCTCCACTTT. It yields the protein CAISDQGQGSNSPLHF.